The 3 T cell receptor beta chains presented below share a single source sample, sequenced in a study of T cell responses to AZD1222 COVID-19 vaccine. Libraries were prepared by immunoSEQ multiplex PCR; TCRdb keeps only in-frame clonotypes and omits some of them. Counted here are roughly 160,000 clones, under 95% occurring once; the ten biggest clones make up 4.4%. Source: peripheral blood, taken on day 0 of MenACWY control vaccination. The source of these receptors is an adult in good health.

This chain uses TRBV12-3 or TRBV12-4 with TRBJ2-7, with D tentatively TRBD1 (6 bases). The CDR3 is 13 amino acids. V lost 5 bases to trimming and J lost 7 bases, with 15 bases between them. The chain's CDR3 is CASSPMIQGEQYF. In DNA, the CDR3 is TGTGCCAGCAGTCCGATGATTCAGGGGGAGCAGTACTTC.

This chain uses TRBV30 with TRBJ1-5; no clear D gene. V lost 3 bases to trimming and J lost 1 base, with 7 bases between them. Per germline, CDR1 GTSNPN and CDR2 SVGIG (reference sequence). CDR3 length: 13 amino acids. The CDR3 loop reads CAWSRQSNQPQHF. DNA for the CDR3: TGTGCCTGGAGCCGTCAGAGCAATCAGCCCCAGCATTTT.

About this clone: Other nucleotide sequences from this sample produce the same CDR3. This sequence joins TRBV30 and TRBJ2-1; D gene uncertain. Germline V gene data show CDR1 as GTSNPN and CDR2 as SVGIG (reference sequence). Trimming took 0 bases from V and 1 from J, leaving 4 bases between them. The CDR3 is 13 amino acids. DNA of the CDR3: TGTGCCTGGAGTGTGGGGTCCTACAATGAGCAGTTCTTC. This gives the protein CAWSVGSYNEQFF.